A selection of T cell receptor beta chains follows, all from one sample in a study of molecular identifiers for immune sequencing clone quantification. Each CDR3 protein gets one entry after TCRdb re-called the PCR reads with MiXCR. The sample has approximately 630,000 distinct CDR3 sequences, roughly 23% seen once; the top ten hold 0.78%. Source material: naive CD8+ T cells from blood, with Jurkat cell RNA spiked in. The receptor set was obtained from a human donor in good health. Some libraries in this study had Jurkat cell RNA spiked in. The CDR3 runs from the conserved cysteine through the conserved F or W. D genes are given only for firm matches. Clone size, where shown, is once, few, many, or a class for clones that have expanded.

V gene	J gene	clone size	D gene	CDR3 protein	CDR3 DNA
TRBV5-6	TRBJ2-3	few	.	CASSTVLLSTDTQYF	TGTGCCAGCAGCACCGTACTCCTAAGCACAGATACGCAGTATTTT
TRBV19	TRBJ2-1	.	.	CASSIAGAYNEQFF	TGTGCCAGTAGTATAGCGGGGGCCTACAATGAGCAGTTCTTC
TRBV7-9	TRBJ1-5	once	.	CASSLSRGGVYSNQPQHF	TGTGCCAGCAGCTTATCGAGAGGGGGGGTGTATAGCAATCAGCCCCAGCATTTT
TRBV29-1	TRBJ2-3	many	TRBD2	CSVLPWVEREGLDTQYF	TGCAGCGTGCTGCCGTGGGTTGAGCGGGAGGGCCTAGATACGCAGTATTTT
TRBV12-3/TRBV12-4	TRBJ2-1	few	.	CASSPLAPTDHYNEQFF	TGTGCCAGCAGCCCTCTTGCCCCCACAGACCACTACAATGAGCAGTTCTTC
TRBV5-4	TRBJ2-2	few	.	CASSLDRPNTGELFF	TGTGCCAGCAGCCTGGACAGACCAAACACCGGGGAGCTGTTTTTT
TRBV6-2/TRBV6-3	TRBJ1-5	few	.	CASSSFGGTSQPQHF	TGTGCCAGCAGTTCTTTCGGAGGGACGAGTCAGCCCCAGCATTTT
TRBV4-2	TRBJ1-6	many	TRBD1	CASSQARGQGRYLAPPLHF	TGTGCCAGCAGCCAAGCTCGAGGACAGGGACGATATTTAGCGCCACCCCTCCACTTT
TRBV11-2	TRBJ2-5	once	.	CATSPRLSETQYF	TGTGCCACCAGCCCACGGCTGTCGGAGACCCAGTACTTC
TRBV5-1	TRBJ1-1	few	TRBD1	CASSMGQGMNTEAFF	TGCGCCAGCAGCATGGGACAGGGGATGAACACTGAAGCTTTCTTT
TRBV7-9	TRBJ1-1	many	.	CASSLRTAVYTEAFF	TGTGCCAGCAGCCTAAGGACGGCCGTATACACTGAAGCTTTCTTT
TRBV30	TRBJ2-5	.	.	CAWSVGVGDETQYF	TGTGCCTGGAGTGTTGGTGTGGGGGATGAGACCCAGTACTTC
TRBV6-2/TRBV6-3	TRBJ2-7	many	.	CASSYAPGYEQYF	TGTGCCAGCAGTTACGCACCGGGCTACGAGCAGTACTTC